The present T cell receptor beta chain was sequenced within a study of T cell clusters in autoimmune cytopenias. Overall study: TRB sequencing had a median around 52,000 reads and about 2,500 distinct clonotypes per sample. Whole-study findings and limits: Comparing secondary cytopenia with chronic lymphocytic leukemia showed no cluster-lack signature, apparently masked by lymphoma repertoire. Primary autoimmune cytopenia patients seemingly lacked the physiological T cell clusters found in healthy donors. The T cell clusters came from computational analysis alone and lack functional validation.

The CDR3 has 16 amino acids. Germline-derived CDR1 and CDR2 are SGHVS and FNYEAQ. TRB amplification used around 260 ng of peripheral blood genomic DNA. One tube held mixed TRB-A and TRB-B primer pools for touch-down PCR. TCRdb re-called the multiplex PCR reads; every CDR3 protein appears as one record, without DNA. Its clone listing holds thousands of distinct CDR3 sequences. Points on this clonotype: The antigen is undetermined.

The chain joins TRBV7-6 to TRBJ2-3; TCRdb indicates TRBD1, and absent DNA this call remains unverified. This clonotype was sampled from a human donor with an autoimmune cytopenia or autoimmune hepatitis (not recorded which). The sample was peripheral blood. CDR3 sequence: CASSTDRGLGTDTQYF.